The rows below give T cell receptor beta chains drawn from one sample of a study of control samples from healthy donors and cancer patients. Repertoires were generated with immunoSEQ multiplex PCR, while TCRdb's copy carries only in-frame clones and drops some. This table has some 94,000 clones, around 86% appearing once. The sample comprised blood. The origin of the receptors is a woman aged 45-65 years in good health. Both conserved end residues are part of each CDR3. D genes are given only for firm matches. Size values are once, few and many counts, or a class for expanded clones, and some rows have none.

clone_size d_call j_call v_call cdr3_nt cdr3_aa
- - TRBJ2-5 TRBV5-6 TGTGCCAGCTCCCGGAAAGAGGAGGAGACCCAGTACTTC CASSRKEEETQYF
- TRBD1 TRBJ2-1 TRBV7-2 TGTGCCAGCAGCTCTCAAGGGGGCAAGAATGAGCAGTTCTTC CASSSQGGKNEQFF
- - TRBJ2-1 TRBV6-2/TRBV6-3 TGTGCCAGCAGTTTAGCAACTACCTCCTACAATGAGCAGTTCTTC CASSLATTSYNEQFF
- TRBD2 TRBJ2-1 TRBV2 TGTGTCAGCAGTGTACTAGCGGGCTCCTACAATGAGCAGTTCTTC CVSSVLAGSYNEQFF
- TRBD2 TRBJ2-7 TRBV2 TGTGCCAGCGGTCGACTAGCGGCCTACGAGCAGTACTTC CASGRLAAYEQYF
- TRBD2 TRBJ2-3 TRBV18 TGTGCCAGCTCACCATTGCGGGGGGGCGTTGAAGATACGCAGTATTTT CASSPLRGGVEDTQYF
- - TRBJ2-2 TRBV7-3 TGTGCCAGCAGCTTAATGGCGGATACCGGGGAGCTGTTTTTT CASSLMADTGELFF
- - TRBJ2-3 TRBV13 TGTGCCAGCAGCGCAGACCCCATAACGCAGTATTTT CASSADPITQYF
- - TRBJ1-6 TRBV4-3 TGCGCCAGCAGCCAAGAGCCAGGGACGGATTCACCCCTCCACTTT CASSQEPGTDSPLHF
- - TRBJ2-6 TRBV7-9 TGTGCCAGTCAAGGGGGGGAAATCACTGGGGCCAACGTCCTGACTTTC CASQGGEITGANVLTF
- TRBD1 TRBJ2-7 TRBV19 TGTGCCAGTGCAGGGGACAGGCTCTCTGAAGAGCAGTACTTC CASAGDRLSEEQYF
- TRBD2 TRBJ2-5 TRBV11-3 TGTGCCAGCAGCACACTAGCGGGGGAAACCCAGTACTTC CASSTLAGETQYF
- - TRBJ2-5 TRBV6-6 TGTGCCAGCAGAACGGGGGACCAAGAGACCCAGTACTTC CASRTGDQETQYF
- - TRBJ2-1 TRBV5-1 TGCGCCAGCGGTCTTAAGGGGCTTGAAGGCAATGAGCAGTTCTTC CASGLKGLEGNEQFF
- - TRBJ1-2 TRBV5-4 TGTGCCAGCAGCTTCGGGAACTATGGCTACACCTTC CASSFGNYGYTF
- TRBD1 TRBJ1-2 TRBV27 TGTGCCAGCAGGGTCATCGGCTCGGGACAGGGGGCCGTCGGCTATGGCTACACCTTC CASRVIGSGQGAVGYGYTF
- TRBD2 TRBJ2-1 TRBV13 TGTGCCAGCAGCGTATCACTAGCGGGGGCCTACAATGAGCAGTTCTTC CASSVSLAGAYNEQFF
- - TRBJ1-2 TRBV5-8 TGTGCCAGCAGCCCCTCCTGGGACGGTGGCTACACCTTC CASSPSWDGGYTF
few TRBD1 TRBJ1-5 TRBV7-2 TGTGCCAGCAGCCCAGGGGGCTGGAGCAATCAGCCCCAGCATTTT CASSPGGWSNQPQHF
once TRBD1 TRBJ2-7 TRBV11-3 TGTGCCAGCAGCCGCCGGGACAGGGGGACCTACGAGCAGTACTTC CASSRRDRGTYEQYF
- TRBD2 TRBJ2-1 TRBV18 TGTGCCAGCTCAGGACTAGTGGTTAATTACAATGAGCAGTTCTTC CASSGLVVNYNEQFF
- TRBD1 TRBJ2-1 TRBV11-3 TGTGCCAGCAGCTCCCGAAGGGGGCCCAACAATGAGCAGTTCTTC CASSSRRGPNNEQFF
- - TRBJ1-5 TRBV6-6 TGTGCCAGCAGTTCCGACCGATATAGCAATCAGCCCCAGCATTTT CASSSDRYSNQPQHF
- TRBD1 TRBJ1-1 TRBV5-8 TGTGCCAGCAGCCGGGGACAGGTGAACACTGAAGCTTTCTTT CASSRGQVNTEAFF
- - TRBJ1-3 TRBV3-1/TRBV3-2 TGTGCCAGCAGGTCACAGGGCTCTGGAAACACCATATATTTT CASRSQGSGNTIYF
- - TRBJ1-6 TRBV6-4 TGTGCCAGCAGTGAGGTCGTAGGGGGAAATTCACCCCTCCACTTT CASSEVVGGNSPLHF
- TRBD1 TRBJ2-5 TRBV11-1 TGTGCCAGCAGCTTAGCGAGGACAGGGAGGGAGACCCAGTACTTC CASSLARTGRETQYF
- - TRBJ1-6 TRBV5-1 TGCGCCAGCAGCTTGGAGAATTCACCCCTCCACTTT CASSLENSPLHF
- TRBD1 TRBJ1-2 TRBV2 TGTGCCAGCAGTCCAACAGGGGAGGGTGGCTACACCTTC CASSPTGEGGYTF
- - TRBJ1-1 TRBV27 TGTGCCAGCAGTTCTTTTGGGGGGGGCTCGAACACTGAAGCTTTCTTT CASSSFGGGSNTEAFF
few - TRBJ2-2 TRBV6-1 TGTGCCAGCAGTGACGGCCGGGCCGGGGAGCTGTTTTTT CASSDGRAGELFF
- - TRBJ1-5 TRBV7-2 TGTGCCAGTGGGGGGGAACCGGGTCAGCCCCAGCATTTT CASGGEPGQPQHF
- - TRBJ2-2 TRBV12-3/TRBV12-4 TGTGCCAGCAGCTTTATCCCCGGGGAGCTGTTTTTT CASSFIPGELFF
- TRBD1 TRBJ2-4 TRBV7-9 TGTGCCAGCAGCTTAGGGGGACAGGGAAACATTCAGTACTTC CASSLGGQGNIQYF
- - TRBJ1-1 TRBV6-5 TGTGCCAGCAGCCCGGTGGGGGGGGCGGGAACTGAAGCTTTCTTT CASSPVGGAGTEAFF
- TRBD1 TRBJ2-4 TRBV7-6 TGTGCCAGCAGTCCCGGACAGGAGAAAAACATTCAGTACTTC CASSPGQEKNIQYF
- TRBD2 TRBJ2-1 TRBV28 TGTGCCAGCAGTCCCCTCCGTACTAGCGGGAGGTGGAATGAACAGTTCTTC CASSPLRTSGRWNEQFF
- TRBD1 TRBJ1-1 TRBV28 TGTGCCAGCAGTTCCCCCGGACAGGGAGGGGACACTGAAGCTTTCTTT CASSSPGQGGDTEAFF
- - TRBJ2-5 TRBV9 TGTGCCAGCAGCGCCCCCCCCCAAGAGACCCAGTACTTC CASSAPPQETQYF
few TRBD1 TRBJ2-7 TRBV5-1 TGCGCCAGCAGCTTGGCCCCGGGACAGACCTACGAGCAGTACTTC CASSLAPGQTYEQYF
- - TRBJ1-1 TRBV19 TGTGCCAGTAGTGACAGGGAAGCTTTCTTT CASSDREAFF
- - TRBJ1-2 TRBV6-1 TGTGCCAGCAGTGAATACAGGATAGGCTACACCTTC CASSEYRIGYTF
- TRBD1 TRBJ1-2 TRBV28 TGTGCCAGCAGCTTAGGGATAGGGGGCGAGCGCACCTTC CASSLGIGGERTF
- - TRBJ2-7 TRBV5-6 TGTGCCAGCAGCCCCAGCCACTCCTACGAGCAGTACTTC CASSPSHSYEQYF
- - TRBJ1-3 TRBV19 TGTGCCAGTAGTAGGACGGTACAGTCTGGAAACACCATATATTTT CASSRTVQSGNTIYF
once TRBD1 TRBJ1-1 TRBV27 TGTGCCAGCAGTATTCGACAGGGACACACTGAAGCTTTCTTT CASSIRQGHTEAFF
- - TRBJ2-1 TRBV6-5 TGTGCCAGCTTGGATCCGAACAATGAGCAGTTCTTC CASLDPNNEQFF
- - TRBJ2-7 TRBV12-3/TRBV12-4 TGTGCCAGCAGTTTACTAAACGAGCAGTACTTC CASSLLNEQYF
- - TRBJ2-5 TRBV2 TGTGCCAGCAGACCGGGGGGACAGCAAGAGACCCAGTACTTC CASRPGGQQETQYF
- - TRBJ1-3 TRBV15 TGTGCCACCAGCAAGGGTGACGGCCTGGGCTCTGGAAACACCATATATTTT CATSKGDGLGSGNTIYF
- - TRBJ2-6 TRBV13 TGTGCCAGCAGCTTAGGGTCATTTCTCTCTGGGGCCAACGTCCTGACTTTC CASSLGSFLSGANVLTF
- - TRBJ2-2 TRBV18 TGTGCCAGCTCACCCTCAACGAACACCGGGGAGCTGTTTTTT CASSPSTNTGELFF
- - TRBJ2-7 TRBV7-3 TGTGCCAGCAGTATAGGACCCAGCTCCTACGAGCAGTACTTC CASSIGPSSYEQYF
- TRBD1 TRBJ2-1 TRBV6-6 TGTGCCAGCAGGAGAGGGACAGGGTGGGACAATGAGCAGTTCTTC CASRRGTGWDNEQFF
- TRBD2 TRBJ2-1 TRBV28 TGTGCCAGCAGCCGGAGTTGGACTAGCGGGAGTGGGAATGAGCAGTTCTTC CASSRSWTSGSGNEQFF
few TRBD2 TRBJ2-1 TRBV7-3 TGTGCCAGCAGCTTATCTAGCGGGACAGAAAATGAGCAGTTCTTC CASSLSSGTENEQFF
- TRBD1 TRBJ1-4 TRBV28 TGTGCCAGCAGTGCTGACGGACCCGACAGGGGTAATGAAAAACTGTTTTTT CASSADGPDRGNEKLFF
- TRBD1 TRBJ1-4 TRBV5-1 TGCGCCAGCAGCCCTCCAACCGGGACAGTGAATGAAAAACTGTTTTTT CASSPPTGTVNEKLFF
- - TRBJ1-1 TRBV27 TGTGCCAGCAGTTCCTCGGGAAGCGGGGCTGAAGCTTTCTTT CASSSSGSGAEAFF